Listed below are T cell receptor beta chains from one sample, sequenced in a study of OX40 agonist ivuxolimab in advanced cancers. Data came from immunoSEQ multiplex PCR; TCRdb stores just in-frame clones and leaves some out. The repertoire holds about 20,000 clones, with 75% to 85% as singletons. This specimen consisted of CD4+ or CD8+ T cells sorted from blood, obtained in a trial of the OX40 agonist ivuxolimab. The receptors come from an adult with an advanced solid tumor such as melanoma, head and neck, liver or kidney cancer. The CDR3 runs from the conserved cysteine through the conserved F or W. Each record gives: D gene, V gene, clone size, J gene, CDR3 DNA, CDR3 protein. A D gene is named only where the DNA matches it firmly. Not every row has a clone size; where given, it reads once, few, many or a size class.

D gene: NA; V gene: TRBV27; clone size: NA; J gene: TRBJ2-7; CDR3 DNA: TGTGCCAGCAGTCCAAATCCGTACGAGCAGTACTTC; CDR3 protein: CASSPNPYEQYF
D gene: NA; V gene: TRBV9; clone size: NA; J gene: TRBJ1-2; CDR3 DNA: TGTGCCAGCAGCGAGATGGCGGGGGCGGATCTTTGGGGCTACACCTTC; CDR3 protein: CASSEMAGADLWGYTF
D gene: NA; V gene: TRBV7-2; clone size: NA; J gene: TRBJ2-7; CDR3 DNA: TGTGCCAGCAGCTTAGGTAGGCTCGAGCAGTACTTC; CDR3 protein: CASSLGRLEQYF
D gene: NA; V gene: TRBV7-8; clone size: NA; J gene: TRBJ1-2; CDR3 DNA: TGTGCCAGCAGCTCCTCCGACCTCTATGGCTACACCTTC; CDR3 protein: CASSSSDLYGYTF
D gene: NA; V gene: TRBV18; clone size: NA; J gene: TRBJ1-5; CDR3 DNA: TGTGCCAGCTCCCCGACAGATAGCAATCAGCCCCAGCATTTT; CDR3 protein: CASSPTDSNQPQHF
D gene: NA; V gene: TRBV7-9; clone size: once; J gene: TRBJ2-7; CDR3 DNA: TGTGCCAGCAGCTTGGTTGGGATCTCTTACGAGCAGTACTTC; CDR3 protein: CASSLVGISYEQYF
D gene: NA; V gene: TRBV7-2; clone size: NA; J gene: TRBJ2-2; CDR3 DNA: TGTGCCAGCAGCTGGAGACTAGCGAACACCGGGGAGCTGTTTTTT; CDR3 protein: CASSWRLANTGELFF
D gene: NA; V gene: TRBV11-2; clone size: medium-sized; J gene: TRBJ1-2; CDR3 DNA: TGTGCCAGCAGCTTAGCCGGGGTGGGGTTTGGCTACACCTTC; CDR3 protein: CASSLAGVGFGYTF
D gene: NA; V gene: TRBV4-3; clone size: NA; J gene: TRBJ1-2; CDR3 DNA: TGCGCCAGCAGCCGGAATGAGGCAGACTATGGCTACACCTTC; CDR3 protein: CASSRNEADYGYTF
D gene: NA; V gene: TRBV6-5; clone size: NA; J gene: TRBJ2-7; CDR3 DNA: TGTGCCAGCAGTTTCGGCAACCACGAGCAGTACTTC; CDR3 protein: CASSFGNHEQYF
D gene: NA; V gene: TRBV7-2; clone size: NA; J gene: TRBJ1-1; CDR3 DNA: TGTGCCAGCAGCTTAGAAGTAACAGCTTTCTTT; CDR3 protein: CASSLEVTAFF
D gene: TRBD1; V gene: TRBV27; clone size: NA; J gene: TRBJ1-2; CDR3 DNA: TGTGCCAGCAGTTTGACAGGGGCGGATGGCTACACCTTC; CDR3 protein: CASSLTGADGYTF
D gene: NA; V gene: TRBV6-5; clone size: NA; J gene: TRBJ2-1; CDR3 DNA: TGTGCCAGCAGAGAAGTGGGTAGAAGTGAGCAGTTCTTC; CDR3 protein: CASREVGRSEQFF
D gene: NA; V gene: TRBV27; clone size: NA; J gene: TRBJ1-5; CDR3 DNA: TGTGCCAGCAGTTTATCTGGGGGTGGTCAGCCCCAGCATTTT; CDR3 protein: CASSLSGGGQPQHF
D gene: NA; V gene: TRBV6-4; clone size: once; J gene: TRBJ1-2; CDR3 DNA: TGTGCCAGCAGTGACTCCCCCGGCGGGGGTGGCTACACCTTC; CDR3 protein: CASSDSPGGGGYTF
D gene: NA; V gene: TRBV27; clone size: NA; J gene: TRBJ2-7; CDR3 DNA: TGTGCCAGCAGCCCTGAGGGGCGCGAGCAGTACTTC; CDR3 protein: CASSPEGREQYF
D gene: TRBD2; V gene: TRBV9; clone size: NA; J gene: TRBJ2-7; CDR3 DNA: TGTGCCAGCAGCGGCGGGGGGGGCCTCAGGCAGTACGAGCAGTACTTC; CDR3 protein: CASSGGGGLRQYEQYF
D gene: NA; V gene: TRBV4-1; clone size: NA; J gene: TRBJ2-2; CDR3 DNA: TGCGCCAGCAGCCCCCGGGACTTAGCCGGGGAGCTGTTTTTT; CDR3 protein: CASSPRDLAGELFF
D gene: NA; V gene: TRBV6-5; clone size: medium-sized; J gene: TRBJ1-2; CDR3 DNA: TGTGCCAGCAGCGACTTCAGTTATTATGGCTACACCTTC; CDR3 protein: CASSDFSYYGYTF
D gene: NA; V gene: TRBV11-2; clone size: NA; J gene: TRBJ2-7; CDR3 DNA: TGTGCCAGCAGCTACCCCGACAGAAGCCTCTACGAGCAGTACTTC; CDR3 protein: CASSYPDRSLYEQYF
D gene: NA; V gene: TRBV5-6; clone size: NA; J gene: TRBJ1-1; CDR3 DNA: TGTGCCAGCAGCCTACAGATTAACACTGAAGCTTTCTTT; CDR3 protein: CASSLQINTEAFF
D gene: TRBD1; V gene: TRBV4-3; clone size: NA; J gene: TRBJ1-2; CDR3 DNA: TGCGCCAGCAGTCTGAACCGGGACAGGGGATCCTATGGCTACACCTTC; CDR3 protein: CASSLNRDRGSYGYTF
D gene: NA; V gene: TRBV7-8; clone size: NA; J gene: TRBJ1-5; CDR3 DNA: TGTGCCAGCAGCCTTATTCATAGCAATCAGCCCCAGCATTTT; CDR3 protein: CASSLIHSNQPQHF
D gene: NA; V gene: TRBV5-5; clone size: NA; J gene: TRBJ2-7; CDR3 DNA: TGTGCCAGCAGCTTGGTCCCGGGGGAACACGAGCAGTACTTC; CDR3 protein: CASSLVPGEHEQYF
D gene: NA; V gene: TRBV2; clone size: NA; J gene: TRBJ2-7; CDR3 DNA: TGTGCCAGCAGATTTGCGGGACCCTGGGGATACGAGCAGTACTTC; CDR3 protein: CASRFAGPWGYEQYF
D gene: NA; V gene: TRBV11-2; clone size: NA; J gene: TRBJ2-5; CDR3 DNA: TGTGCCAGCAGCTTAGAAATAGGGTTCCCGTACCAAGAGACCCAGTACTTC; CDR3 protein: CASSLEIGFPYQETQYF
D gene: NA; V gene: TRBV7-2; clone size: NA; J gene: TRBJ1-5; CDR3 DNA: TGTGCCAGCAGCTTGGCAGGCAGTAGCAATCAGCCCCAGCATTTT; CDR3 protein: CASSLAGSSNQPQHF
D gene: NA; V gene: TRBV2; clone size: NA; J gene: TRBJ1-1; CDR3 DNA: TGTGCCAGCAGTGATGGCAATGAAGCTTTCTTT; CDR3 protein: CASSDGNEAFF
D gene: NA; V gene: TRBV14; clone size: NA; J gene: TRBJ2-1; CDR3 DNA: TGTGCCAGCAGCCAAGCCCAGGTGGAGCAGTTCTTC; CDR3 protein: CASSQAQVEQFF
D gene: NA; V gene: TRBV27; clone size: NA; J gene: TRBJ2-6; CDR3 DNA: TGTGCCTCGTTAAGGGGGGCCAACGTCCTGACTTTC; CDR3 protein: CASLRGANVLTF
D gene: TRBD1; V gene: TRBV30; clone size: NA; J gene: TRBJ1-1; CDR3 DNA: TGTGCCTGGAGTGCCACGGGACAGGTTTACACTGAAGCTTTCTTT; CDR3 protein: CAWSATGQVYTEAFF
D gene: NA; V gene: TRBV7-6; clone size: NA; J gene: TRBJ2-7; CDR3 DNA: TGTGCCAGCAGCCTCGACCTGCGAAAAGAGCAGTACTTC; CDR3 protein: CASSLDLRKEQYF
D gene: TRBD1; V gene: TRBV7-2; clone size: NA; J gene: TRBJ2-7; CDR3 DNA: TGTGCCAGCGGCAGGGGGCCGCACGAGCAGTACTTC; CDR3 protein: CASGRGPHEQYF
D gene: NA; V gene: TRBV15; clone size: NA; J gene: TRBJ2-5; CDR3 DNA: TGTGCCACCAGCAGAGAGGGGGCCCAAGAGACCCAGTACTTC; CDR3 protein: CATSREGAQETQYF
D gene: TRBD1; V gene: TRBV5-6; clone size: NA; J gene: TRBJ2-7; CDR3 DNA: TGTGCCAGCAGCGAGGGACAGGGCGTCCACGAGCAGTACTTC; CDR3 protein: CASSEGQGVHEQYF
D gene: NA; V gene: TRBV6-5; clone size: NA; J gene: TRBJ2-7; CDR3 DNA: TGTGCCAGCAGTTACGACACCAATTACGAGCAGTACTTC; CDR3 protein: CASSYDTNYEQYF
D gene: NA; V gene: TRBV6-1; clone size: once; J gene: TRBJ2-1; CDR3 DNA: TGTGCCAGCAGTGTCAAGGGACCCCGGCCGGGCAATGAGCAGTTCTTC; CDR3 protein: CASSVKGPRPGNEQFF
D gene: NA; V gene: TRBV5-6; clone size: few; J gene: TRBJ2-4; CDR3 DNA: TGTGCCAGCAGCTTGGGTGCAGAAAACATTCAGTACTTC; CDR3 protein: CASSLGAENIQYF
D gene: TRBD2; V gene: TRBV27; clone size: NA; J gene: TRBJ2-1; CDR3 DNA: TGTGCCAGCAGTTCCTTCCCTAGCGGGGATTACAATGAGCAGTTCTTC; CDR3 protein: CASSSFPSGDYNEQFF
D gene: NA; V gene: TRBV6-6; clone size: NA; J gene: TRBJ1-5; CDR3 DNA: TGTGCCAGCAGTTACTCCTTTGAAGCTTACAATCAGCCCCAGCATTTT; CDR3 protein: CASSYSFEAYNQPQHF
D gene: TRBD1; V gene: TRBV7-8; clone size: NA; J gene: TRBJ1-2; CDR3 DNA: TGTGCCAGCAGCTTTGCCGGGACAGGCTATGGCTACACCTTC; CDR3 protein: CASSFAGTGYGYTF
D gene: TRBD1; V gene: TRBV19; clone size: NA; J gene: TRBJ1-1; CDR3 DNA: TGTGCCAGTAGTATAGGATACCGGGACAGGGAGTTCGGCACTGAAGCTTTCTTT; CDR3 protein: CASSIGYRDREFGTEAFF
D gene: TRBD1; V gene: TRBV25-1; clone size: once; J gene: TRBJ2-2; CDR3 DNA: TGTGCCAGCAGTGGGTGGACAGGGTCTTGGGAGCTGTTTTTT; CDR3 protein: CASSGWTGSWELFF
D gene: NA; V gene: TRBV21-1; clone size: NA; J gene: TRBJ2-5; CDR3 DNA: TGTGCCAGCAGCAAAGCAGAGGACCACCAAGAGACCCAGTACTTC; CDR3 protein: CASSKAEDHQETQYF
D gene: NA; V gene: TRBV7-2; clone size: NA; J gene: TRBJ2-7; CDR3 DNA: TGTGCCAGCAGCCCCAGGGGTAGTTTCTACGAGCAGTACTTC; CDR3 protein: CASSPRGSFYEQYF
D gene: NA; V gene: TRBV29-1; clone size: NA; J gene: TRBJ1-1; CDR3 DNA: TGCAGCGTTGAAGGGGGCCCAAGCACTGAAGCTTTCTTT; CDR3 protein: CSVEGGPSTEAFF
D gene: NA; V gene: TRBV29-1; clone size: NA; J gene: TRBJ1-3; CDR3 DNA: TGCAGCGTTATTATCTCTGGAAACACCATATATTTT; CDR3 protein: CSVIISGNTIYF
D gene: TRBD1; V gene: TRBV7-8; clone size: NA; J gene: TRBJ1-1; CDR3 DNA: TGTGCCAGCAGCTCACAGACAGGGCCTGAAGCTTTCTTT; CDR3 protein: CASSSQTGPEAFF
D gene: NA; V gene: TRBV4-1; clone size: NA; J gene: TRBJ1-4; CDR3 DNA: TGCGCCAGCAGCCTCATAAGATCCGCGGCTAATGAAAAACTGTTTTTT; CDR3 protein: CASSLIRSAANEKLFF
D gene: NA; V gene: TRBV9; clone size: NA; J gene: TRBJ1-2; CDR3 DNA: TGTGCCAGCAGCGTAGCCTCCACCCCGGACACATGGGGCTACACCTTC; CDR3 protein: CASSVASTPDTWGYTF
D gene: NA; V gene: TRBV7-9; clone size: NA; J gene: TRBJ1-1; CDR3 DNA: TGTGCCAGCAGCCCCACCACTGAAGCTTTCTTT; CDR3 protein: CASSPTTEAFF
D gene: NA; V gene: TRBV11-3; clone size: NA; J gene: TRBJ2-1; CDR3 DNA: TGTGCCAGCAGCATAGGGGACTACAATGAGCAGTTCTTC; CDR3 protein: CASSIGDYNEQFF
D gene: NA; V gene: TRBV7-2; clone size: NA; J gene: TRBJ2-7; CDR3 DNA: TGTGCCAGCAGCTTAAAAAGCTCCTACGAGCAGTACTTC; CDR3 protein: CASSLKSSYEQYF
D gene: NA; V gene: TRBV7-2; clone size: few; J gene: TRBJ2-1; CDR3 DNA: TGTGCCAGCAGCGCGGACTCTTACAATGAGCAGTTCTTC; CDR3 protein: CASSADSYNEQFF
D gene: NA; V gene: TRBV7-2; clone size: NA; J gene: TRBJ1-2; CDR3 DNA: TGTGCCAGCCCCGATGACGGTTTTAACTATGGCTACACCTTC; CDR3 protein: CASPDDGFNYGYTF